A single sample gave rise to the 23 T cell receptor beta chains below, sequenced in a study of tumor and adjacent non-tumor tissue in lung cancer. The template was RNA from unsorted bulk tissue. The library came from three nested PCR rounds adapted from ARM-PCR protocols. TCRdb re-derived calls from the multiplex PCR reads in MiXCR, one entry per CDR3 protein. The sample lists fewer than 80,000 distinct CDR3 sequences, about two thirds occurring once. The material sequenced was lung tumor tissue. These receptors were taken from an older woman with non-small cell lung cancer.

The chain combines TRBV12-3 or TRBV12-4 with TRBJ2-3, with 11 bases aligning to TRBD2. The CDR3 has 15 residues. The V and J ends lost 6 bases and 5 bases, in that order; junction bases with no gene match: 7. CDR3 in amino acids: CASSCGLAGIDTQYF. CDR3 bases: TGTGCCAGCAGCTGCGGACTAGCGGGCATAGATACGCAGTATTTT.

Comments on this clonotype: Sequence at one end of the junction differs from germline and may be a read error. V is TRBV4-1 and J is TRBJ2-2; maybe TRBD2 (6 bases). Germline values: CDR1 MGHRA, CDR2 YSYEKL. The CDR3 loop spans 17 amino acids. The CDR3 sequence is CASSQELTGGRSGGLFF. DNA of the CDR3: TGCGCCAGCAGCCAAGAATTAACTGGTGGGAGGTCCGGGGGGCTGTTTTTT.

Of note for this clonotype: An end of the junction differs from the germline gene, which may be a read error. This chain joins TRBV10-2 and TRBJ2-7, with TRBD2 matching 15 bases. The germline V gene encodes CDR1 WSHSY and CDR2 SAAADI. CDR3 length: 15 amino acids. The chain's CDR3 is CAGSESGLAGGVKYF. For the CDR3, the DNA is TGCGCCGGCAGTGAATCCGGACTAGCGGGAGGGGTGAAGTACTTC.

This clonotype was detected many times. V is TRBV7-9 and J is TRBJ2-1, with 13 bases that match TRBD2. Looked up from germline, CDR1 is SEHNR and CDR2 is FQNEAQ (reference sequence). J lost 10 bases, V lost 0 bases, and 12 bases had no gene match. This CDR3 has 18 amino acids. The DNA of the CDR3 is TGTGCCAGCAGCTTAGCGGCTGGACTAGCGGGAGTTGTTCGCGAGCAGTTCTTC. This sequence encodes CASSLAAGLAGVVREQFF. Using reference TRBV7-9 and TRBJ2-1 for the parts outside the CDR3, the full variable domain is DTGVSQNPRHKITKRGQNVTFRCDPISEHNRLYWYRQTLGQGPEFLTYFQNEAQLEKSRLLSDRFSAERPKGSFSTLEIQRTEQGDSAMYLCASSLAAGLAGVVREQFFGPGTRLTVL.

Concerning this clonotype: Given the absence of the conserved phenylalanine or tryptophan at the CDR3 end, a read error is likely. No DNA is shown, since the ends of the CDR3 on it are uncertain; the CDR3 is the one TCRdb lists. The chain carries TRBV21-1 and TRBJ1-6; TRBD1 reflects the table's D call only, with no check against the DNA. TRBV21-1 is tagged as a pseudogene. From its first to its last residue, the CDR3 has 15 amino acids. CDR3 amino acids: CASSEVPGGDSPLHL.

This clonotype was detected ten times or more. This chain connects TRBV28 to TRBJ2-7; D is undetermined. The CDR3 contains 11 residues. Per the germline V gene, CDR1 is MDHEN and CDR2 is SYDVKM. V lost 5 bases and J lost 7, with 9 bases in between. The CDR3 loop reads CASSPRLEQYF. The CDR3, as DNA: TGTGCCAGCAGTCCCCGACTTGAGCAGTACTTC. Looking up the rest from reference TRBV28 and TRBJ2-7 gives the full variable domain: DVKVTQSSRYLVKRTGEKVFLECVQDMDHENMFWYRQDPGLGLRLIYFSYDVKMKEKGDIPEGYSVSREKKERFSLILESASTNQTSMYLCASSPRLEQYFGPGTRLTVT.

This clonotype was observed a single time. DNA of the CDR3: TGCAGCGTTGTCCGACAGGGAACCTACATTGATCAGTTCTTC. It is translated as CSVVRQGTYIDQFF. The V and J genes are TRBV29-1 and TRBJ2-1, with TRBD1 matching over 7 bases. The germline gives CDR1 SQVTM, CDR2 ANQGSEA. Trimming at V came to 4 bases and at J to 13 bases, leaving 16 bases not matched to a gene. The CDR3 contains 14 residues.

A note on this clonotype: A read error is possible here, since a much larger clone lies one base away. This chain uses TRBV20-1 with TRBJ2-1; 7 bases fit TRBD2. Unmatched junction bases numbered 13, after V lost 7 bases and J lost 1 base. The CDR3 contains 16 residues. CDR1 DFQATT and CDR2 SNEGSKA come from the germline V gene (reference sequence). CDR3 sequence: CSDTVLREESYNEQFF. The CDR3 DNA sequence: TGCAGTGACACCGTGCTACGGGAGGAGTCCTACAATGAGCAGTTCTTC.

A word on this clonotype: At one end, the junction sequence differs from germline, possibly due to a read error. The V and J genes are TRBV7-8 and TRBJ2-7; 7 nucleotides match TRBD2. Germline CDR1 SGHVS, CDR2 FQNEAQ. The CDR3 contains 15 residues. This chain's CDR3 is CVSSLLAAEAGEQYF. Written as DNA, the CDR3 is TGTGTCAGCAGCCTCCTAGCGGCAGAGGCTGGGGAGCAGTACTTC.

The chain employs TRBV20-1 and TRBJ1-2; TRBD1 might be the D (6 bases). CDR1 and CDR2 from the germline V gene are DFQATT and SNEGSKA (reference sequence). The CDR3 length is 13 residues. The CDR3 protein is CTARQEFSYGYTF. CDR3 bases: TGCACTGCGAGACAGGAATTTAGCTATGGCTACACCTTC.

This clonotype was recorded many times. The V and J genes are TRBV12-3 or TRBV12-4 and TRBJ2-4; the match to TRBD1 covers 8 bases. With V trimmed by 2 bases and J by 7 bases, 25 bases remained unmatched. This CDR3 has 21 residues. The CDR3 loop reads CASSLRRGRVKGGLGRNIQYF. The CDR3 DNA reads TGTGCCAGCAGTTTACGCAGGGGGCGAGTCAAGGGGGGCTTGGGTCGGAACATTCAGTACTTC.

This clonotype was picked up many times. The chain recombines TRBV5-4 with TRBJ2-7; the D gene is possibly TRBD2 (6 bases). CDR3 length equals 15 residues. V gave up 5 bases and J gave up 0 bases, with 15 bases separating them. CDR1 is SGHNT and CDR2 is YYREEE in the germline V gene (reference sequence). The CDR3 reads CASRYGTSSSYEQYF. Written as DNA, the CDR3 is TGTGCCAGCAGATACGGGACTTCTAGCTCCTACGAGCAGTACTTC.

To note about this clonotype: This sequence may be a read error, since a much larger clone differs from it by one base. This chain joins TRBV28 and TRBJ1-2, with TRBD1 matching over 8 bases. Germline-derived CDR1 and CDR2 are MDHEN and SYDVKM. The CDR3 runs 21 residues. The CDR3 DNA sequence: TGTACCAGCAGAATCGGACAGGGAGGCTCGTGGGGGGACTTTAGGGTTCCTGGCTACACCTTC. Translating it yields CTSRIGQGGSWGDFRVPGYTF.

This clonotype was seen a handful of times. This chain connects TRBV29-1 to TRBJ2-5; 7 bases map to TRBD1. This CDR3 spans 12 amino acids. With 8 bases clipped from V and 1 base from J, the junction kept 4 bases outside the gene matches. The germline CDR1 and CDR2 sequences are SQVTM and ANQGSEA. CDR3 region: CSIRGIQETQYF. The CDR3 nucleotides read TGCAGCATCAGGGGGATCCAAGAGACCCAGTACTTC.

With respect to this clonotype: This likely comes from a read error, as the CDR3 has no conserved phenylalanine or tryptophan at its end. The rearrangement links TRBV29-1 to TRBJ2-1, with D perhaps TRBD2 (6 bases). Germline V lookup: CDR1 SQVTM, CDR2 ANQGSEA. The CDR3 is 13 amino acids. CDR3 sequence: CSVRLDSVNEQFV. CDR3 bases: TGCAGTGTTCGACTAGATTCGGTTAATGAGCAGTTCGTC.

In the case of this clonotype: The junction departs from the called germline gene at one end, perhaps through a read error. The genes are TRBV12-3 or TRBV12-4 and TRBJ1-4; D is unresolved. CDR3 length equals 13 residues. The CDR3 loop reads CANTFLANEKLFF. The CDR3, as DNA: TGCGCCAACACCTTTCTAGCGAACGAAAAACTGTTTTTT.

This clonotype has more than one count but fewer than ten. A read error may produce the germline difference seen at one junction end. V is TRBV24-1 and J is TRBJ1-1; D is unclear. The CDR3 length is 15 residues. Germline CDR1 reads KGHDR; CDR2 reads SFDVKD. CDR3 in amino acids: CATSDSSGRGTEAFF. The DNA for the CDR3 is TGTGCCACCAGTGATTCCTCGGGGAGAGGAACTGAAGCTTTCTTC.

This clonotype appeared once. The rearrangement uses TRBV7-8 and TRBJ2-1, with 8 bases that match TRBD2. The CDR3 is 15 residues long. Trimming took 5 bases from V and 0 from J; bases not matched to a gene: 3. Germline lookup yields CDR1 SGHVS and CDR2 FQNEAQ. The CDR3 sequence: CASSGSGSSYNEQFF. Written as DNA, the CDR3 is TGTGCCAGCAGCGGGAGCGGGAGCTCCTACAATGAGCAGTTCTTC.

Details on this clonotype: Because it lacks the conserved phenylalanine or tryptophan at the end, this CDR3 is likely a read error. J is TRBJ1-1 and V is TRBV6-2 or TRBV6-3; tentative D call: TRBD1 (5 bases). Looked up from germline, CDR1 is MNHEY and CDR2 is SVGEGT. The CDR3 runs to 13 residues. Here the CDR3 reads CTSLRGMNTEAFY. The CDR3 nucleotides read TGTACCAGCCTAAGGGGCATGAACACTGAAGCTTTCTAT.

On this clonotype: The conserved final phenylalanine or tryptophan is absent from the CDR3, which likely points to a read error. The chain joins TRBV29-1 to TRBJ2-3, with TRBD2 matching 8 bases. This CDR3 has 15 residues. V lost 1 base and J lost 3; bases outside the gene matches: 6. CDR1 is SQVTM, CDR2 ANQGSEA, per germline. The CDR3 loop reads CSVEVWTSWTDTQYL. CDR3 bases: TGCAGCGTTGAAGTGTGGACTAGCTGGACAGATACGCAGTATCTT.

This sequence joins TRBV12-3 or TRBV12-4 and TRBJ2-3, with a tentative D call TRBD2 (5 bases). V was shortened by 6 bases and J by 5 bases, with 12 bases between the two germline ends. The CDR3 extends over 13 amino acids. CDR3 amino acids: CASSMTTGDTQYF. As DNA, the CDR3 is TGTGCCAGCAGCATGACTACGGGAGATACGCAGTATTTT.

This clonotype has only a few counts. The chain links TRBV20-1 to TRBJ2-7; TRBD2 aligns across 10 bases. Losses at the gene ends were 5 bases for V and 7 bases for J; bases not matched to a gene: 23. Germline V gene data show CDR1 as DFQATT and CDR2 as SNEGSKA (reference sequence). The CDR3 spans 18 residues. The DNA for the CDR3 is TGCAGTGCTGTTTCACCACCCGGACTAGCGGAGACTGGGGAGGAGCAGTACTTC. Its translation is CSAVSPPGLAETGEEQYF.

V usage is TRBV14 and J usage is TRBJ2-7; the D is unclear. The CDR3 covers 15 residues. V lost 4 bases to trimming and J lost 0 bases, with 13 bases between them. From germline, CDR1 is SGHDN and CDR2 FVKESK. The DNA of the CDR3 is TGTGCCAGCAGCCCCAATAACCAGACCTCCTACGAGCAGTACTTC. Translation: CASSPNNQTSYEQYF.